This T cell receptor (beta chain) was identified in a study of regulatory T cells in long-lasting Graves disease. Trimming took 2 bases from V and 3 from J, leaving 26 bases between them. The CDR3 contains 19 residues. Per the germline V gene, CDR1 is MNHEY and CDR2 is SVGEGT. There are a few counts of this clonotype. Noted time point: newly diagnosed GD, antithyroid drugs for less than 3 months. The TCR library was prepared using RNA isolated from PBMCs. In building TCR beta libraries, iRepertoire HTBI primers were used together with Arm-PCR of CDR3 regions. TCRdb independently ran MiXCR on the multiplex PCR reads; one entry per CDR3 protein. This sample has about 540,000 distinct CDR3 sequences, with about 13% found just once. The same sample was also used in a study of T cells in Graves' hyperthyroidism and ophthalmopathy. From that second work: Blood shared most expanded thyroid clonotypes above 0.001.

The clonotype was recovered from a man under 40 with Graves disease. The V call is TRBV6-2 or TRBV6-3, the J call TRBJ2-7, with D perhaps matching TRBD2 (6 bases). The sequenced sample was peripheral blood mononuclear cells (PBMCs), obtained at new diagnosis, from a patient treated with antithyroid drugs. CDR3 nucleotides: TGTGCCAGCAGTTACCCTCGAGGAGGTAGCGGAGGGCCCCACTACGAGCAGTACTTC. Its translation is CASSYPRGGSGGPHYEQYF.